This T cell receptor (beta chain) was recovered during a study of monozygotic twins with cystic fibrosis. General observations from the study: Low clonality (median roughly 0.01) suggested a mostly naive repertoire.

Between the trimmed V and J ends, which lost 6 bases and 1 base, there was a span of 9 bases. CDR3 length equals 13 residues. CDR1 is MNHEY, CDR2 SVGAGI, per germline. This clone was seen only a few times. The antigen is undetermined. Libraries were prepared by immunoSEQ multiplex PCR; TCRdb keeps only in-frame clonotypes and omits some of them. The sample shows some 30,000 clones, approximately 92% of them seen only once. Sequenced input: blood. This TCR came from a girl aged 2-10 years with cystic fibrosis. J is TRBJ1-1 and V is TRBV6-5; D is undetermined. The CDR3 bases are TGTGCCAGCAGGGGTGGGCCGAACACTGAAGCTTTCTTT. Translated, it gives CASRGGPNTEAFF.